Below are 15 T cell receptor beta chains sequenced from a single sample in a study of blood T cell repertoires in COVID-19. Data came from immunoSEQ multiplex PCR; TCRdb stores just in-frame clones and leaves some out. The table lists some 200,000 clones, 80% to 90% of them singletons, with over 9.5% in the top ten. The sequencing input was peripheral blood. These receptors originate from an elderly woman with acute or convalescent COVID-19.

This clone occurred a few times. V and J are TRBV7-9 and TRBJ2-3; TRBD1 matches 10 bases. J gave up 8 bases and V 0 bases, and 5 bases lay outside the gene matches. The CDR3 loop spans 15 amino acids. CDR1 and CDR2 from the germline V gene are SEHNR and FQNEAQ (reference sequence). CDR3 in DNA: TGTGCCAGCAGCTTAGCGGGACAGGGGACGGGTACGCAGTATTTT. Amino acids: CASSLAGQGTGTQYF.

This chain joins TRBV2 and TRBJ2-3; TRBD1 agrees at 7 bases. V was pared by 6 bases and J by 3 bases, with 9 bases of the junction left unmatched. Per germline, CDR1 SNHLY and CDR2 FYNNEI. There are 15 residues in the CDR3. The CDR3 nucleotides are TGTGCCAGCAGCCAAAGACAGGGTAGAACAGATACGCAGTATTTT. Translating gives CASSQRQGRTDTQYF.

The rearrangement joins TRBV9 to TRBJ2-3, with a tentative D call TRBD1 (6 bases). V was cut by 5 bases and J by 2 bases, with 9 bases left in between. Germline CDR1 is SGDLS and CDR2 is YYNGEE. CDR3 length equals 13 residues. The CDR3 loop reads CASRDRDTDTQYF. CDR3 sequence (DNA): TGTGCCAGCAGGGACAGAGACACAGATACGCAGTATTTT.

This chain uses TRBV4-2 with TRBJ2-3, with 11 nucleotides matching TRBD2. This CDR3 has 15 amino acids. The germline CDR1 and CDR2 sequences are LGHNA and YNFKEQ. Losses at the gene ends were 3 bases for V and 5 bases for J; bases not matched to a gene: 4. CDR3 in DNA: TGTGCCAGCAGCCAGACTAGCGGGACTGAAGATACGCAGTATTTT. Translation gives CASSQTSGTEDTQYF.

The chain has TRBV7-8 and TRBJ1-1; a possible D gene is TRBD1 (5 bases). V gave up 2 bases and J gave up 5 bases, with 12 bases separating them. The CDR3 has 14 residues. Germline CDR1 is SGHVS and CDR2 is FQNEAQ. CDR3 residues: CASSLNRIGTEAFF. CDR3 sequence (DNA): TGTGCCAGCAGCTTAAACAGGATTGGGACTGAAGCTTTCTTT. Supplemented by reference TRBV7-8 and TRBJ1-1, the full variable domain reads GAGVSQSPRYKVAKRGQDVALRCDPISGHVSLFWYQQALGQGPEFLTYFQNEAQLDKSGLPSDRFFAERPEGSVSTLKIQRTQQEDSAVYLCASSLNRIGTEAFFGQGTRLTVV.

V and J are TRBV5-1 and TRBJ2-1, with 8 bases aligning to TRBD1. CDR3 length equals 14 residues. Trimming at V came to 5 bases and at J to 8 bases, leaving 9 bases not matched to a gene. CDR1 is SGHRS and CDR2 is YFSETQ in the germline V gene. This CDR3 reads CASSISGGLDEQFF. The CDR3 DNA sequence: TGCGCCAGCAGTATTTCAGGGGGCTTGGATGAGCAGTTCTTC. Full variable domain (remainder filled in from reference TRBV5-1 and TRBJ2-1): KAGVTQTPRYLIKTRGQQVTLSCSPISGHRSVSWYQQTPGQGLQFLFEYFSETQRNKGNFPGRFSGRQFSNSRSEMNVSTLELGDSALYLCASSISGGLDEQFFGPGTRLTVL.

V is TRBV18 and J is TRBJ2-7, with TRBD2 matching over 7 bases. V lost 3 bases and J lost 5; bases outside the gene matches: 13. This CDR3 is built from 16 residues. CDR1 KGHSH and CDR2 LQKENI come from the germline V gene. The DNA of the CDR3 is TGTGCCAGCTCACCCCAGAGGGGCGGGAGCGGCGACGAGCAGTACTTC. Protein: CASSPQRGGSGDEQYF.

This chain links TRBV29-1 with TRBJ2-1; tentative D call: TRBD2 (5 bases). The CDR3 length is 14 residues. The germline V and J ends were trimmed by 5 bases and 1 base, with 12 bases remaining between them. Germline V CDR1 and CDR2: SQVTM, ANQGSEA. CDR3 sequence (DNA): TGCAGCGTTATGAGGGAACAATCCTACAATGAGCAGTTCTTC. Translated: CSVMREQSYNEQFF.

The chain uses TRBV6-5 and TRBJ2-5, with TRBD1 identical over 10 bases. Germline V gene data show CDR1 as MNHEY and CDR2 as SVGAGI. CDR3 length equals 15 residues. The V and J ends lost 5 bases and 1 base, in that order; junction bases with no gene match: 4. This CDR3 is CASSMGTGAQETQYF. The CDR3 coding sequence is TGTGCCAGCAGTATGGGGACAGGGGCCCAAGAGACCCAGTACTTC.

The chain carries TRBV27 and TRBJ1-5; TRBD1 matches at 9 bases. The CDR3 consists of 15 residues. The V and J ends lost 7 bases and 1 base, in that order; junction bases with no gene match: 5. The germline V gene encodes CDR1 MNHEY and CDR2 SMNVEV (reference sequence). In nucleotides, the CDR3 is TGTGCCAGCACCCTGACAGGGGGGAGCAATCAGCCCCAGCATTTT. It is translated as CASTLTGGSNQPQHF.

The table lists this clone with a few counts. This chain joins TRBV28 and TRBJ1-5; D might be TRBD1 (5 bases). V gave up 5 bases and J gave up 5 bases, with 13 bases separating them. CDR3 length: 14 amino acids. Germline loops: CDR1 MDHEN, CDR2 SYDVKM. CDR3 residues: CASSPSVGDQPQHF. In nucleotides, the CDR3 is TGTGCCAGCAGTCCCTCTGTAGGGGATCAGCCCCAGCATTTT.

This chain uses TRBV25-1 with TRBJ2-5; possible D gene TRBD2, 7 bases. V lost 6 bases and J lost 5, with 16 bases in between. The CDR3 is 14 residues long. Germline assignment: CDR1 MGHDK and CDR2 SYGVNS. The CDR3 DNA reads TGTGCCAGCAGACTGGGGGCAGCGGGGGAGACCCAGTACTTC. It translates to CASRLGAAGETQYF.

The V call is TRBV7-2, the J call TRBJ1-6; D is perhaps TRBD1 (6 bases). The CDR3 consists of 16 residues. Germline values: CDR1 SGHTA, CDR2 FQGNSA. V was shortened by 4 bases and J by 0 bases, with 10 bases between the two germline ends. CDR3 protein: CASSYTGSSYNSPLHF. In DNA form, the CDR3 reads TGTGCCAGCAGCTACACAGGGAGCTCCTATAATTCACCCCTCCACTTT.

CDR3: CASSTERLAGEETQYF. The CDR3 bases are TGTGCCAGCTCCACGGAGAGACTAGCGGGAGAAGAGACCCAGTACTTC. J is TRBJ2-5 and V is TRBV18; 12 bases are shared with TRBD2. Trimming removed 6 bases from V and 3 bases from J; junction bases left unmatched: 8. CDR3 length equals 16 residues. CDR1 is KGHSH, CDR2 LQKENI, per germline.

The CDR3 DNA sequence: TGTGCCAGCAGTGAAGCGTCTACCTTCTTTTTCAATCAGCCCCAGCATTTT. The encoded protein is CASSEASTFFFNQPQHF. V is TRBV6-1 and J is TRBJ1-5; no clear D. V shed 0 bases and J shed 3 bases, with 15 bases lying between them. This CDR3 contains 17 residues. Germline V gene data show CDR1 as MNHNS and CDR2 as SASEGT.